A single sample gave rise to the 9 T cell receptor beta chains below, sequenced in a study of T cell clones after liver transplantation. TCRdb's table, derived via immunoSEQ multiplex PCR, lists solely in-frame clones and lacks some. The data hold some 70,000 clones, with 75% to 90% observed a single time. The input for sequencing was CD4+ T cells from blood, taken before liver transplant. The receptors stem from a human donor who received a liver transplant.

The chain combines TRBV5-4 with TRBJ2-5, with D maybe TRBD1 (6 bases). The CDR3 sequence is 13 residues long. Looked up from germline, CDR1 is SGHNT and CDR2 is YYREEE (reference sequence). V lost 4 bases and J 4 bases, leaving 11 bases between the germline ends. The CDR3 DNA follows: TGTGCCAGCAGCCGGGACACCGTAGAGACCCAGTACTTC. Residues: CASSRDTVETQYF. Full variable domain (remainder filled in from reference TRBV5-4 and TRBJ2-5): ETGVTQSPTHLIKTRGQQVTLRCSSQSGHNTVSWYQQALGQGPQFIFQYYREEENGRGNFPPRFSGLQFPNYSSELNVNALELDDSALYLCASSRDTVETQYFGPGTRLLVL.

This chain joins TRBV2 and TRBJ1-1, with D unclear. Germline V gives CDR1 SNHLY, CDR2 FYNNEI. The length of the CDR3 is 13 residues. V lost 4 bases to trimming and J lost 1 base, with 7 bases between them. The CDR3 region has the DNA TGTGCCAGCAGTGTAGGCCCGAACACTGAAGCTTTCTTT. This codes for CASSVGPNTEAFF.

The chain uses TRBV7-3 and TRBJ2-7; D perhaps matches TRBD1 (5 bases). CDR3 length: 13 amino acids. V lost 2 bases, J lost 6 bases, and 11 bases lay in between. Germline V gene sequence: CDR1 SGHTA, CDR2 FQGTGA. CDR3 DNA: TGTGCCAGCAGCTTACAGGGTTACGGCGAGCAGTACTTC. Its translation is CASSLQGYGEQYF.

The chain is built from TRBV6-1 and TRBJ1-2; 10 positions agree with TRBD1. Germline V gene sequence: CDR1 MNHNS, CDR2 SASEGT. Trimming cost V 5 bases and J 6 bases; bases outside gene matches: 6. CDR3 length equals 14 residues. The CDR3 loop is CASSTRGQGNGYTF. The CDR3 DNA follows: TGTGCCAGCAGTACCCGGGGACAGGGGAATGGCTACACCTTC.

The rearrangement uses TRBV7-9 and TRBJ1-1, with D tentatively TRBD1 (5 bases). The V gene lost 2 bases and the J gene lost 6 bases, with 10 bases spanning the gap. CDR1 and CDR2 from the germline V gene are SEHNR and FQNEAQ (reference sequence). This CDR3 is built from 13 residues. CDR3 region: CASSLQGKPEAFF. CDR3 DNA: TGTGCCAGCAGCTTACAGGGTAAACCTGAAGCTTTCTTT.

Only a few counts were recorded for this clone. The rearrangement joins TRBV28 to TRBJ2-2; TRBD1 matches 10 bases. The CDR3 consists of 16 residues. CDR1 and CDR2 from the germline V gene are MDHEN and SYDVKM. V dropped 2 bases and J dropped 3; count of bases not matched to a gene: 3. The DNA for the CDR3 is TGTGCCAGCAGTTTAGGGGACAGGGGCGACACCGGGGAGCTGTTTTTT. Amino acids: CASSLGDRGDTGELFF.

The J gene is TRBJ2-7, the V gene TRBV6-6; tentatively, D is TRBD2 (5 bases). The CDR3 length is 15 residues. V lost 5 bases, J lost 2 bases, and 16 bases lay in between. The germline gives CDR1 MNHNY, CDR2 SVGAGI (reference sequence). CDR3 nucleotide sequence: TGTGCCAGCAGTAACCCCGGGAACCTAGCCTACGAGCAGTACTTC. Translated, it gives CASSNPGNLAYEQYF.

This clone was counted once. This chain connects TRBV19 to TRBJ1-2, with D unclear. Trimming stripped 8 bases from V and 2 bases from J, with 18 bases between. Germline CDR1 is LNHDA and CDR2 is SQIVND (reference sequence). This CDR3 is 15 amino acids long. CDR3 sequence reads: CASGALGSGNYGYTF. The DNA for the CDR3 is TGTGCCAGTGGCGCGTTGGGGTCGGGGAACTATGGCTACACCTTC.

The J gene is TRBJ2-1, the V gene TRBV27; 10 bases map to TRBD2. The CDR3 is 15 residues long. Germline V gives CDR1 MNHEY, CDR2 SMNVEV (reference sequence). The ends lost 5 bases at V and 4 bases at J; junction bases unmatched: 5. In DNA, the CDR3 is TGTGCCAGCAGTCCGCGTAGCGGGAGGTACAATGAGCAGTTCTTC. This codes for CASSPRSGRYNEQFF.